This T cell receptor (beta chain) was profiled in a study of blood T cell repertoires in COVID-19. Across the whole study: Acute and convalescent COVID-19 samples came from the United States, Italy and Spain.

As processed by the authors: Estimation of nucleated cell counts was performed using reference gene primer amplification. TCRdb's table, derived via immunoSEQ multiplex PCR, lists solely in-frame clones and lacks some. V, J and clone size were drawn from that table, and D and trimming were deduced from the DNA. The table includes about 140,000 clones, around 84% detected once. This CDR3 comprises 12 residues. The germline V and J ends were trimmed by 5 bases and 4 bases, with 7 bases remaining between them. This receptor was taken from a woman aged 55-75 years with acute or convalescent COVID-19. The chain has TRBV12-3 or TRBV12-4 and TRBJ2-3; D is undetermined. The sample taken for sequencing was peripheral blood. CDR3 DNA sequence: TGTGCCAGCAGTCCCGTCCCAGATACGCAGTATTTT. This codes for CASSPVPDTQYF.